This T cell receptor (beta chain) was observed in a study of blood T cells in healthy people across ages. Whole-study context: About one barcoded TCR beta cDNA was captured per two T cells.

Combining a sample-barcoded 5' primer with a J-beta primer mix, a second PCR ran for roughly 6 to 12 cycles. Sequencing recovered at least 2.5 million CDR3-containing paired-end reads from each sample. From the 5' RACE reads, TCRdb called clonotypes with MiXCR, one entry per CDR3 protein. The sample lists about 1.8 million distinct CDR3 sequences; around half were seen once. Whole-study results and caveats: Leaving the PBMCs unsorted stopped any conclusive comparison of naive versus antigen-experienced cells. In older individuals, TCR beta diversity per million T cells was lower, falling roughly linearly with age.

Points on this clonotype: What it binds is unknown.

Sequencing was carried out using blood. This receptor was taken from a woman between 40 and 55 years old in good health.

The CDR3 reads CASSFTASNYGYTF. CDR3 DNA sequence: TGTGCCAGCAGCTTCACAGCCTCTAACTATGGCTACACCTTC. V is TRBV7-9 and J is TRBJ1-2, with unresolved D. Germline CDR1 reads SEHNR; CDR2 reads FQNEAQ (reference sequence). The CDR3 loop spans 14 amino acids. V was shortened by 3 bases and J by 0 bases, with 8 bases between the two germline ends. The full variable domain, rest sourced from reference TRBV7-9 and TRBJ1-2, is DTGVSQNPRHKITKRGQNVTFRCDPISEHNRLYWYRQTLGQGPEFLTYFQNEAQLEKSRLLSDRFSAERPKGSFSTLEIQRTEQGDSAMYLCASSFTASNYGYTFGSGTRLTVV.